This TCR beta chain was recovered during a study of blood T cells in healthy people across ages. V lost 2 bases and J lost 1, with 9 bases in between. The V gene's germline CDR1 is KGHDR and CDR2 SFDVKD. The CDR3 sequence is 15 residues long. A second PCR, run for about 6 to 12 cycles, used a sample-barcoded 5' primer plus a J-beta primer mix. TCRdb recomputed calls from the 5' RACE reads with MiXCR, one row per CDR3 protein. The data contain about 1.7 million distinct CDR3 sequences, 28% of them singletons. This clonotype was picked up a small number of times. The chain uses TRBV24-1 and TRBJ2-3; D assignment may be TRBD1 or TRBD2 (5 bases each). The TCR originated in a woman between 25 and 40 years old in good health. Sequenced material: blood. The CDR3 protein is CATSDSRGRTDTQYF. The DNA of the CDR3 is TGTGCCACCAGTGATTCGAGGGGACGCACAGATACGCAGTATTTT.